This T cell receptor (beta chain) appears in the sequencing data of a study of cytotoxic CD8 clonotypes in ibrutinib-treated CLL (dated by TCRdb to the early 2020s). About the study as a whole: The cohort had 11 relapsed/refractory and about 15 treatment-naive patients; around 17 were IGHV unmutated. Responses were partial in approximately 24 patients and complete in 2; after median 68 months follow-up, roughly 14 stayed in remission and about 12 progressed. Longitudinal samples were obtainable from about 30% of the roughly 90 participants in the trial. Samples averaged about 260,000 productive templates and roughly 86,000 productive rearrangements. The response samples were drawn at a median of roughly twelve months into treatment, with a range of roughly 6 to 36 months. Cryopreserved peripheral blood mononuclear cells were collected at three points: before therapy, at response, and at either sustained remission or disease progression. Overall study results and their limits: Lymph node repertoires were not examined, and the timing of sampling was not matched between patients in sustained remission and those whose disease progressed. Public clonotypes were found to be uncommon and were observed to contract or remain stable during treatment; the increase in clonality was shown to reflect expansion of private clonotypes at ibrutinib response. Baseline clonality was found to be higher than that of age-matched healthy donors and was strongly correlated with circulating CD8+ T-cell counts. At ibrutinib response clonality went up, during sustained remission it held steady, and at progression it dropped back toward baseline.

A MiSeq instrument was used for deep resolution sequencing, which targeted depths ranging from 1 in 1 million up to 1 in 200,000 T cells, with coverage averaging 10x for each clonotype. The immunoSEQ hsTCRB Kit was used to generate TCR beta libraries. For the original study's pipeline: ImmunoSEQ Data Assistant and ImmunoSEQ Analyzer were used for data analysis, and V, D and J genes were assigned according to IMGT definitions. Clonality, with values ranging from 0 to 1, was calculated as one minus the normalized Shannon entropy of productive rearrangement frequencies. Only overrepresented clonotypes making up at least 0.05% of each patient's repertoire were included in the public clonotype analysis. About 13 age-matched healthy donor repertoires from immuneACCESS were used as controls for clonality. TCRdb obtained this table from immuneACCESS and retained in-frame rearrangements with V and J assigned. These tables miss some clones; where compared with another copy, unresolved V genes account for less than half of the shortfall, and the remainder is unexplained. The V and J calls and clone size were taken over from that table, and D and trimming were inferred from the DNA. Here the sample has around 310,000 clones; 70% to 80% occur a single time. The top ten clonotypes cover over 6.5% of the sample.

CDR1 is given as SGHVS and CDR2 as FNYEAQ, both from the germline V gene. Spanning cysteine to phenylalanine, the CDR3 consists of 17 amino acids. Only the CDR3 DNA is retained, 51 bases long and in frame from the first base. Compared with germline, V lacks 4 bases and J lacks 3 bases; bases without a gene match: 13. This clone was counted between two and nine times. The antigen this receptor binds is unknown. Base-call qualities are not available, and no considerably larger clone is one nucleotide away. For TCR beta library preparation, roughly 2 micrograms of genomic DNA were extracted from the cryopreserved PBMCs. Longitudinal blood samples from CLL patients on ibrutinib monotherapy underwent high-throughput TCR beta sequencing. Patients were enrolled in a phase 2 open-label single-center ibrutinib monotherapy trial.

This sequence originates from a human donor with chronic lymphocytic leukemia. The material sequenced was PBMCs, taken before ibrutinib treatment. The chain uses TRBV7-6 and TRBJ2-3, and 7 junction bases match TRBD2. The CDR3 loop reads CASSYAAAGEGTDTQYF. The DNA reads TGTGCCAGCAGCTACGCCGCCGCGGGAGAGGGTACAGATACGCAGTATTTT.